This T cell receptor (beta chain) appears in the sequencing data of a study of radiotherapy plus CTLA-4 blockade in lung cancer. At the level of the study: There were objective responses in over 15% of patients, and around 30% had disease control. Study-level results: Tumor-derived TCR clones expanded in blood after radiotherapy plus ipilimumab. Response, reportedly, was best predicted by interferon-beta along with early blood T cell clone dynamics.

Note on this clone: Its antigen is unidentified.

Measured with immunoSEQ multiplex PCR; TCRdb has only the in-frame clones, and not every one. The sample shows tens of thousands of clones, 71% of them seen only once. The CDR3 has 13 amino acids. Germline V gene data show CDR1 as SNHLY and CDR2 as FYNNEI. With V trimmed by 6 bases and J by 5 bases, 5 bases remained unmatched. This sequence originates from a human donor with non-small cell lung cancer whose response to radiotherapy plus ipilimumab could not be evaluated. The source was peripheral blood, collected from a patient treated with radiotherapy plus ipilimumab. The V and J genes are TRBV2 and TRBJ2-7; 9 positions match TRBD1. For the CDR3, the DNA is TGTGCCAGCAGGCAGACAGGGGGAAACGAGCAGTACTTC. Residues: CASRQTGGNEQYF.